This T cell receptor beta chain originates from a study of cytomegalovirus exposure and HLA in healthy donors. As for the study in general: It was reported in a later analysis that the 120 or so validation repertoires used the same platform as the approximately 670 first-cohort repertoires.

Per germline, CDR1 SGDLS and CDR2 YYNGEE. The CDR3 contains 16 residues. V was clipped by 5 bases and J by 8 bases; unmatched bases: 16. Sequencing used immunoSEQ multiplex PCR; TCRdb keeps in-frame clones, though not all of them. Of around 350,000 clones in the sample, about nine tenths were seen once. Study-wide results and caveats: Subsequent analysis showed first-cohort TCR clusters tending to co-occur in 120 or so validation repertoires. The classifier reportedly diagnosed cytomegalovirus status with high sensitivity and specificity.

With respect to this clone: Its antigen is as yet unknown.

This rearrangement joins TRBV9 to TRBJ2-1, with 7 bases identical to TRBD2. The sample consisted of PBMCs. The receptor comes from a woman aged 18-29 years in good health and CMV-seronegative. In DNA, the CDR3 is TGTGCCAGCAGTCCCTTTGGACCTCGACGGGGGGATGAGCAGTTCTTC. Its translation is CASSPFGPRRGDEQFF.